This T cell receptor beta chain stems from a study of identical twins. Addition of a universal primer site occurred through template switching, and cDNA carried unique molecular identifiers. From the 5' RACE reads, TCRdb called clonotypes with MiXCR, one entry per CDR3 protein. The profile covers 400,000 to 500,000 distinct CDR3 sequences, with around 18% appearing a single time and roughly an eighth taken by the ten largest. In regard to this clonotype: Its antigen remains unknown. This may arise from a read error, as a much more abundant clone is one base away.

Study-wide findings and caveats: Abundant beta clonotypes from cord blood bore fewer insertions; memory repertoires lacked this pattern. Models, which agreed with sharing between unrelated individuals, nonetheless underestimated the out-of-frame TCR alpha sharing seen in monozygotic twins.

Donors were all healthy Caucasians. Germline-derived CDR1 and CDR2 are MGHRA and YSYEKL. The CDR3 loop spans 15 amino acids. Sequencing was carried out using naive T cells sorted from blood. This chain links TRBV4-1 with TRBJ1-4; the D is unclear. The clonotype comes from a man in his fifties in good health. CDR3 coding DNA: TGCGCCAGAAGCCAAGATTTCGGCGGTAATGAAAAACTGTTTTTT. This encodes CARSQDFGGNEKLFF.